This paragraph covers one TCR beta chain sequence. The sample is drawn from a study of PD-L1 blockade in urothelial cancer. All patients handed over anywhere from 1 to 8 samples, pretreatment and on-treatment. V gave up 6 bases and J gave up 6 bases, with 9 bases separating them. Per the germline V gene, CDR1 is MDHEN and CDR2 is SYDVKM. The CDR3 totals 12 residues. The assay was immunoSEQ multiplex PCR, and TCRdb's table has in-frame clones only and misses some. Of around 45,000 clones detected, approximately 90% appear once; the ten largest clones hold about 4.2%. The sequencing here drew on PBMCs, taken around atezolizumab (anti-PD-L1) treatment. V usage is TRBV28 and J usage is TRBJ1-5; weak D call: TRBD1 (6 bases). This TCR was recovered from an elderly man with urothelial cancer. The CDR3 region is CASRLQGQPQHF. CDR3 nucleotide sequence: TGTGCCAGCAGGTTACAGGGTCAGCCCCAGCATTTT.